Each of the 20 T cell receptor beta chains below was sequenced from the same sample in a study of blood T cell dynamics during melanoma immunotherapy. Documented time point: pre-treatment baseline. The table came from immunoSEQ multiplex PCR; TCRdb's copy has only in-frame clones and leaves some out. The sample lists some 9,800 clones, approximately 90% occurring once. The material sequenced was blood, taken from a patient treated with checkpoint blockade. These receptors were taken from a human donor with melanoma.

The genes are TRBV28 and TRBJ1-5, with D possibly matching TRBD1 (6 bases). The CDR3 is 15 residues long. CDR1 and CDR2 (germline): MDHEN, SYDVKM. Between the trimmed V and J ends, which lost 6 bases and 0 bases, there was a span of 12 bases. In DNA, the CDR3 is TGTGCCAGCAGCCCGAGGGGGGTTAGCAATCAGCCCCAGCATTTT. Residues: CASSPRGVSNQPQHF.

The genes are TRBV5-6 and TRBJ2-7; 11 bases align to TRBD2. After removal of 4 bases from V and 6 bases from J, the junction contained 3 bases not matched to a gene. The CDR3 covers 13 residues. Germline-derived CDR1 and CDR2 are SGHDT and YYEEEE. The CDR3 sequence is CASSTSGRGEQYF. DNA for the CDR3: TGTGCCAGCAGCACTAGCGGGAGAGGCGAGCAGTACTTC.

This clone was seen only a few times. V is TRBV11-2 and J is TRBJ1-1; D perhaps matches TRBD1 (5 bases). Germline V gene sequence: CDR1 SGHAT, CDR2 FQNNGV. The ends were cut back, 1 base at V and 1 base at J, with 10 bases in the middle. The length of the CDR3 is 15 residues. In nucleotides, the CDR3 is TGTGCCAGCAGCTTAGGTGGGACCGGGAACACTGAAGCTTTCTTT. Translating gives CASSLGGTGNTEAFF.

This chain connects TRBV5-4 to TRBJ2-5, with 9 bases identical to TRBD2. Per the germline V gene, CDR1 is SGHNT and CDR2 is YYREEE (reference sequence). This CDR3 contains 14 residues. The junction had 6 bases not matched to a gene; V was cut back by 6 bases and J by 3 bases. In DNA form, the CDR3 reads TGTGCCAGCAACACGGGACTAGCTGAAGAGACCCAGTACTTC. Encoded protein: CASNTGLAEETQYF.

The table lists this clone with a count of one. The rearrangement links TRBV9 to TRBJ2-4; D may match TRBD1 or TRBD2 (5 bases each). Between the trimmed V and J ends, which lost 4 bases and 5 bases, there was a span of 10 bases. The CDR3 has 13 residues. The germline CDR1 and CDR2 sequences are SGDLS and YYNGEE. The CDR3 DNA reads as TGTGCCAGCAGCTCAGAGGGACAAAACATTCAGTACTTC. This sequence encodes CASSSEGQNIQYF.

This clone has only a few counts. The gene calls are TRBV28 and TRBJ1-2, with D perhaps TRBD1 (6 bases). Trimming stripped 8 bases from V and 2 bases from J, with 18 bases between. The CDR3 loop spans 15 amino acids. The germline CDR1 and CDR2 sequences are MDHEN and SYDVKM. The CDR3 DNA reads TGTGCCAGCCTATTACAGGGTGCAGGAAACTATGGCTACACCTTC. Translation gives CASLLQGAGNYGYTF.

The V and J genes are TRBV6-5 and TRBJ2-3, with a weak D call TRBD1 (6 bases). Trimming took 8 bases from V and 0 from J, leaving 12 bases between them. Germline V gene data show CDR1 as MNHEY and CDR2 as SVGAGI. The CDR3 runs 14 residues. The CDR3 DNA reads TGTGCCAGCGGTAGGACAGCTAGCACAGATACGCAGTATTTT. Translation: CASGRTASTDTQYF.

V and J are TRBV19 and TRBJ1-1; tentatively, D is TRBD1 (5 bases). Germline CDR1 reads LNHDA; CDR2 reads SQIVND (reference sequence). Trimming took 11 bases from V and 3 from J, leaving 13 bases between them. The CDR3 spans 12 residues. CDR3: CAAGRGYTEAFF. In DNA form, the CDR3 reads TGTGCCGCTGGGAGGGGATACACTGAAGCTTTCTTT.

CDR3 protein: CASSLAVPTGGTQYF. In DNA form, the CDR3 reads TGTGCCAGCAGCTTAGCGGTACCGACGGGGGGGACCCAGTACTTC. The V gene is TRBV7-2, the J gene TRBJ2-5, with 7 positions matching TRBD2. The germline CDR1 and CDR2 sequences are SGHTA and FQGNSA. This CDR3 region has 15 residues. The trim removed 0 bases at V and 7 bases at J, leaving 8 bases unmatched. The whole variable domain, remainder taken from reference TRBV7-2 and TRBJ2-5, is GAGVSQSPSNKVTEKGKDVELRCDPISGHTALYWYRQSLGQGLEFLIYFQGNSAPDKSGLPSDRFSAERTGGSVSTLTIQRTQQEDSAVYLCASSLAVPTGGTQYFGPGTRLLVL.

The chain employs TRBV9 and TRBJ1-2; tentatively, D is TRBD1 (6 bases). Trimming took off 2 bases at V and 6 bases at J, with 23 bases between the two ends. Germline lookup yields CDR1 SGDLS and CDR2 YYNGEE. There are 17 residues in the CDR3. The DNA of the CDR3 is TGTGCCAGCAGCGTCGATCCGCCGGGGGGGGCATTGGATGGCTACACCTTC. Amino acid sequence: CASSVDPPGGALDGYTF.

J is TRBJ1-2 and V is TRBV9; tentatively, D is TRBD1 (6 bases). The germline V and J ends were trimmed by 3 bases and 2 bases, with 14 bases remaining between them. The CDR3 extends over 15 amino acids. Germline-derived CDR1 and CDR2 are SGDLS and YYNGEE. CDR3 sequence reads: CASSDSGTPNYGYTF. In DNA, the CDR3 is TGTGCCAGCAGCGATTCCGGGACACCGAACTATGGCTACACCTTC.

The chain has TRBV5-1 and TRBJ1-2; D gene uncertain. This CDR3 has 15 amino acids. Trimming left V 0 bases short and J 0 bases short, with 9 bases between. In germline, CDR1 is SGHRS, CDR2 YFSETQ. The CDR3 sequence is CASSLEGGSNYGYTF. CDR3 in DNA: TGCGCCAGCAGCTTGGAGGGCGGTTCTAACTATGGCTACACCTTC.

J is TRBJ1-1 and V is TRBV12-5; D is uncertain. V dropped 6 bases and J dropped 1 base, with 3 bases sitting between them. This CDR3 contains 11 residues. Germline V CDR1 and CDR2: LGHNT, FRNRAP. The CDR3 DNA reads as TGTGCTAGTGGCCCGAACACTGAAGCTTTCTTT. Residues: CASGPNTEAFF.

This clone showed up just once. This rearrangement joins TRBV4-2 to TRBJ1-1; D not resolved. The CDR3 sequence is 14 residues long. Germline CDR1 reads LGHNA; CDR2 reads YNFKEQ. V was trimmed by 3 bases and J by 8 bases, leaving 16 bases between them. The CDR3 loop is CASSQIGLGLEAFF. In nucleotides, the CDR3 is TGTGCCAGCAGCCAGATAGGGCTGGGCTTGGAAGCTTTCTTT.

The V gene is TRBV7-3, the J gene TRBJ2-2, with D possibly being TRBD1 or TRBD2 (5 bases each). Trimming left V 0 bases short and J 1 base short, with 6 bases between. Looked up from germline, CDR1 is SGHTA and CDR2 is FQGTGA. The CDR3 length is 15 residues. The CDR3 sequence: CASSLTRGNTGELFF. DNA for the CDR3: TGTGCCAGCAGCTTAACGAGGGGGAACACCGGGGAGCTGTTTTTT.

V usage is TRBV2 and J usage is TRBJ1-2; D not certain. The CDR3 has 15 amino acids. The V and J ends lost 3 bases and 6 bases respectively, with 17 bases between them. The V gene's germline CDR1 is SNHLY and CDR2 FYNNEI. The CDR3: CASSEHEGLKDGYTF. CDR3 nucleotide sequence: TGTGCCAGCAGTGAGCATGAGGGCCTAAAGGATGGCTACACCTTC.

The J gene is TRBJ2-7, the V gene TRBV7-8; D might be TRBD1 (5 bases). The germline CDR1 and CDR2 sequences are SGHVS and FQNEAQ. This CDR3 has 15 amino acids. Trimming took 3 bases from V and 2 from J, leaving 14 bases between them. CDR3 sequence reads: CASSLETVPTYEQYF. The CDR3 DNA is TGTGCCAGCAGCTTGGAGACAGTGCCAACCTACGAGCAGTACTTC.

This chain links TRBV6-1 with TRBJ2-2; maybe TRBD2 (6 bases). V was trimmed by 3 bases and J by 4 bases, leaving 12 bases between them. The CDR3 extends over 15 amino acids. CDR1 MNHNS and CDR2 SASEGT come from the germline V gene. The CDR3: CASSDRRVGTGELFF. Written as DNA, the CDR3 is TGTGCCAGCAGTGATCGGAGGGTGGGCACCGGGGAGCTGTTTTTT.

The chain joins TRBV6-1 to TRBJ2-7; TRBD1 matches at 10 bases. V was pared by 7 bases and J by 5 bases, with 5 bases of the junction left unmatched. This CDR3 is 13 amino acids long. The germline V gene has CDR1 MNHNS and CDR2 SASEGT. CDR3 residues: CASTRQGAHEQYF. CDR3 DNA sequence: TGTGCCAGCACTCGACAGGGGGCGCACGAGCAGTACTTC.

This rearrangement joins TRBV27 to TRBJ2-2; 9 nucleotides line up with TRBD1. V lost 10 bases to trimming and J lost 3 bases; unmatched junction nucleotides: 3. The CDR3 contains 13 residues. CDR1 MNHEY and CDR2 SMNVEV come from the germline V gene (reference sequence). The CDR3 loop reads CATRDRDTGELFF. The CDR3 coding sequence is TGTGCCACCCGGGACAGGGACACCGGGGAGCTGTTTTTT.